The next 10 T cell receptor beta chains were all read from a single sample in a study of T cells in localized non-small cell lung cancer. TCRdb keeps only in-frame clones here, not all; method: immunoSEQ multiplex PCR. The table has 20,000 to 30,000 clones, less than 95% seen once. The source was peripheral blood, collected before any cancer treatment. The receptors were sampled from a female donor aged 60 or older with stage II squamous cell lung carcinoma.

The chain couples TRBV30 to TRBJ1-2; TRBD1 might be the D (6 bases). V was pared by 1 base and J by 5 bases, with 11 bases between. Germline lookup yields CDR1 GTSNPN and CDR2 SVGIG (reference sequence). This CDR3 is built from 13 residues. As DNA, the CDR3 is TGTGCCTGGAGTGCGTGGCAGGGGTATGGCTACACCTTC. Translation gives CAWSAWQGYGYTF.

This chain links TRBV18 with TRBJ1-2, with a tentative D call TRBD1 (6 bases). V lost 5 bases and J lost 6, with 19 bases in between. The CDR3 contains 15 residues. Per the germline V gene, CDR1 is KGHSH and CDR2 is LQKENI. Here the CDR3 DNA reads TGTGCCAGCTCAAAAGGGCCAGGGGAGGCAAATGGCTACACCTTC. Residues: CASSKGPGEANGYTF.

This clone was found once. The gene calls are TRBV6-5 and TRBJ1-2, with 7 positions matching TRBD1. The germline CDR1 and CDR2 sequences are MNHEY and SVGAGI. The V and J ends lost 5 bases and 2 bases, in that order; junction bases with no gene match: 5. CDR3 length: 14 residues. For the CDR3, the DNA is TGTGCCAGCAGTAAGGACAGGTCCAACTATGGCTACACCTTC. This translates into CASSKDRSNYGYTF.

The chain has TRBV29-1 and TRBJ2-7, with a tentative D call TRBD2 (6 bases). CDR3 length: 13 amino acids. Germline V lookup: CDR1 SQVTM, CDR2 ANQGSEA. Trimming stripped 4 bases from V and 6 bases from J, with 16 bases between. In nucleotides, the CDR3 is TGCAGCGTTGCTGGCGGGGAAAGAAGCGAGCAGTACTTC. This sequence encodes CSVAGGERSEQYF.

The J gene is TRBJ2-1, the V gene TRBV19; 11 bases fit TRBD2. The germline V gene has CDR1 LNHDA and CDR2 SQIVND (reference sequence). The ends lost 8 bases at V and 9 bases at J; junction bases unmatched: 6. This CDR3 is built from 13 residues. The CDR3 reads CASDTSGSGEQFF. The CDR3 DNA reads as TGTGCCAGTGACACTAGCGGGAGCGGTGAGCAGTTCTTC.

The chain employs TRBV7-2 and TRBJ2-2, with D perhaps TRBD2 (6 bases). The germline gives CDR1 SGHTA, CDR2 FQGNSA. V lost 2 bases and J lost 4, with 14 bases in between. The CDR3 runs to 16 residues. CDR3 protein: CASSLFPAGSTGELFF. CDR3 nucleotide sequence: TGTGCCAGCAGCTTATTTCCAGCGGGTTCCACCGGGGAGCTGTTTTTT.

The chain carries TRBV18 and TRBJ1-4; TRBD1 matches at 7 bases. In germline, CDR1 is KGHSH, CDR2 LQKENI. The CDR3 loop spans 17 amino acids. The ends lost 3 bases at V and 10 bases at J; junction bases unmatched: 17. The DNA of the CDR3 is TGTGCCAGCTCACCGTACTGGGACAGTCGGCAAGGCGGAAAACTGTTTTTT. This encodes CASSPYWDSRQGGKLFF.

The J gene is TRBJ2-1, the V gene TRBV18; D is possibly TRBD1 (6 bases). V was trimmed by 4 bases and J by 4 bases, leaving 17 bases between them. The CDR3 is made up of 16 amino acids. Germline CDR1 KGHSH, CDR2 LQKENI. The CDR3 sequence: CASSQQGPPLYNEQFF. DNA for the CDR3: TGTGCCAGCTCACAACAGGGACCCCCACTTTACAATGAGCAGTTCTTC.

The chain uses TRBV11-3 and TRBJ2-7; D unresolved. V gave up 8 bases and J gave up 6 bases, with 20 bases separating them. The CDR3 is 14 residues long. Germline values: CDR1 SGHNT, CDR2 YENEEA. CDR3 bases: TGTGCCAGCGACGCACGCCGTAAAAGCCTCGAGCAGTACTTC. Its protein is CASDARRKSLEQYF.

The chain combines TRBV7-3 with TRBJ2-5; TRBD1 agrees at 8 bases. The CDR3 is 13 amino acids. Germline CDR1 is SGHTA and CDR2 is FQGTGA. V gave up 5 bases and J gave up 5 bases; unmatched junction bases: 4. The CDR3 region has the DNA TGTGCCAGCAGCCAGGGGGCGGGTGAGACCCAGTACTTC. This codes for CASSQGAGETQYF.